The source of this T cell receptor beta chain is a study of patients and donors after allogeneic stem cell transplantation. From the RT-PCR reads, TCRdb called clonotypes with MiXCR, one entry per CDR3 protein. The table includes about 100,000 distinct CDR3 sequences, roughly 37% detected once. Germline CDR1 reads SQVTM; CDR2 reads ANQGSEA. V trimming: 6 bases; J trimming: 5 bases; junction bases outside the gene matches: 8. This CDR3 comprises 13 residues. The sample taken for sequencing was blood, either unsorted or a sorted T cell fraction (not recorded which). The rearrangement joins TRBV29-1 to TRBJ1-1; 8 bases are shared with TRBD1. The origin of this receptor is a human donor who was either an allogeneic HSCT recipient or a stem cell or donor lymphocyte infusion donor (not recorded which). It is not recorded whose cells these are; they may come from a transplant donor. The CDR3 DNA follows: TGCAGCGTCCCCGGACAGGGAAGGACTGAAGCTTTCTTT. It is translated as CSVPGQGRTEAFF.